Listed here are 7 T cell receptor beta chains from one sample, sequenced in a study of cytomegalovirus exposure and HLA in healthy donors. Profiling relied on immunoSEQ multiplex PCR, and the TCRdb table lists in-frame clones only, not all of them. Of about 130,000 clones in the sample, around 80% were seen once. The sample consisted of PBMCs. The origin of the receptors is a young man in good health and CMV-seropositive.

The chain is built from TRBV19 and TRBJ1-5; a possible D gene is TRBD1 (6 bases). CDR1 and CDR2 from the germline V gene are LNHDA and SQIVND (reference sequence). V lost 7 bases and J lost 7, with 23 bases in between. This CDR3 comprises 16 residues. In DNA form, the CDR3 reads TGTGCCAGTACCCCAGCTCCGGGGGGGGCTAGGCAGCCCCAGCATTTT. This translates into CASTPAPGGARQPQHF.

V usage is TRBV6-6 and J usage is TRBJ2-3, with 8 bases identical to TRBD1. From germline, CDR1 is MNHNY and CDR2 SVGAGI (reference sequence). CDR3 length: 11 amino acids. The V segment lost 4 bases and the J segment 13 bases; nucleotides outside the gene matches: 4. The CDR3 spells CASSSTGAKYF. The CDR3 nucleotides read TGTGCCAGCAGTTCGACAGGGGCAAAGTATTTT.

The gene calls are TRBV19 and TRBJ2-5, with 14 nucleotides matching TRBD2. The V gene end was trimmed by 0 bases and the J gene end by 5 bases; junction bases not matched to a gene: 8. Germline CDR1 reads LNHDA; CDR2 reads SQIVND (reference sequence). This CDR3 is 18 amino acids long. The CDR3 nucleotides read TGTGCCAGTAGTATAGATCTGGGGACTAGCGGGAGAAGCGAGACCCAGTACTTC. Translating gives CASSIDLGTSGRSETQYF.

The V call is TRBV2, the J call TRBJ2-5; TRBD2 matches 12 bases. The CDR3 totals 17 residues. Unmatched junction bases numbered 13, after V lost 6 bases and J lost 5 bases. From germline, CDR1 is SNHLY and CDR2 FYNNEI. CDR3 region: CASRALAGGTNLETQYF. CDR3 bases: TGTGCCAGCAGGGCCCTAGCGGGGGGGACCAACTTGGAGACCCAGTACTTC. The whole variable domain, filled in from reference TRBV2 and TRBJ2-5, reads EPEVTQTPSHQVTQMGQEVILRCVPISNHLYFYWYRQILGQKVEFLVSFYNNEISEKSEIFDDQFSVERPDGSNFTLKIRSTKLEDSAMYFCASRALAGGTNLETQYFGPGTRLLVL.

The chain links TRBV11-3 to TRBJ1-3, with D unresolved. CDR3 length: 18 amino acids. Germline CDR1 is SGHNT and CDR2 is YENEEA. Deletions cut 0 bases from V and 1 base from J, with 16 bases between. The CDR3 loop is CASSLDKLNTGSGNTIYF. CDR3 in DNA: TGTGCCAGCAGCTTAGATAAGCTGAACACGGGATCTGGAAACACCATATATTTT.

The table lists this clone with a few counts. The J gene is TRBJ1-2, the V gene TRBV29-1; no clear D gene. Germline loops: CDR1 SQVTM, CDR2 ANQGSEA. The CDR3 covers 9 residues. Trimming took off 5 bases at V and 5 bases at J, with 3 bases between the two ends. The CDR3 reads CSVSYGYTF. The CDR3 DNA follows: TGCAGCGTTTCTTATGGCTACACCTTC.

The gene calls are TRBV11-2 and TRBJ2-7; D possibly corresponds to TRBD2 (6 bases). The germline V gene encodes CDR1 SGHAT and CDR2 FQNNGV. Trimming took 4 bases from V and 0 from J, leaving 19 bases between them. The CDR3 extends over 17 amino acids. The CDR3 loop is CASSSLRDRLGSYEQYF. The CDR3 DNA follows: TGTGCCAGCAGCTCCTTAAGGGACCGACTAGGCTCCTACGAGCAGTACTTC.